This TCR beta chain was identified during a study of T-cell memory formation after mild COVID-19. Study at large: Among the donors, TCR clusters were largely specific to each donor. The study, taken as a whole, reports: Clones shrinking between day 15 and 85 showed a balanced CD4/CD8 split, and those that grew later tilted toward CD4+.

Sample barcodes and UMIs were carried by the TCR alpha and TCR beta cDNA libraries that 5'RACE generated with constant-segment primers. MiXCR, run by TCRdb on the 5' RACE reads, gives a single entry per CDR3 protein. Of some 260,000 distinct CDR3 sequences listed, 16% are singletons. The CDR3 extends over 13 amino acids. Germline lookup yields CDR1 MDHEN and CDR2 SYDVKM. The V segment lost 7 bases and the J segment 3 bases; nucleotides outside the gene matches: 3. To note about this clonotype: Its antigen is unidentified.

This chain links TRBV28 with TRBJ1-3; 7 bases are shared with TRBD1. Sequenced sample: PBMCs or a T cell subset sorted from them (not recorded which). This clonotype was sampled from a man aged 18 to 29 who had mild COVID-19 (a few samples of this study predate the infection). Cell type and time point are not known. In DNA, the CDR3 is TGTGCCAGCATCGGGACAGATGGAAACACCATATATTTT. Protein sequence: CASIGTDGNTIYF.